This entry features one TCR beta chain sequence. Its antigen is undetermined. Trimming removed 2 bases at V and 2 bases at J, with 3 bases between. The CDR3 has 12 residues. Looked up from germline, CDR1 is MNHEY and CDR2 is SVGAGI. The data are from a study of Ad26.COV2.S vaccination and SARS-CoV-2 variants. The study's findings and limits: Possible underestimation of total T cell responses by the TCR breadth and depth analyses was noted. Non-spike TCR breadth was similar in vaccine and placebo recipients. It was reported that spike-specific CD8+ and CD4+ T cell responses were substantially broad after vaccination.

Method: immunoSEQ multiplex PCR; TCRdb's copy keeps in-frame clones and lacks some. This repertoire shows some 350,000 clones, approximately 90% found once; its top ten account for 3.5% to 4.5%. Here the sequenced sample was peripheral blood, taken after recovery from COVID-19. The chain is built from TRBV6-5 and TRBJ1-1; D is uncertain. The TCR sequence derives from a human donor who had recovered from COVID-19. CDR3 region: CASSYPNTEAFF. The CDR3 region has the DNA TGTGCCAGCAGTTACCCTAACACTGAAGCTTTCTTT.